The present entry profiles one TCR beta chain with its context. Its antigen is not identified. The data originate from a study of shared clonotypes between healthy human individuals. Regarding the study as a whole: Non-shared clonotypes displayed generation probabilities falling below those of clonotypes present in all four donors.

The run depth of the assay was deep. The input for sorted-subset replicate PCRs was approximately 190 ng DNA, 25,000 to 35,000 T cell genomes. The data were produced by immunoSEQ multiplex PCR, yet TCRdb's version contains in-frame clones alone and is incomplete. This sample carries around 2.3 million clones, 90% to 96% of them seen once, and the ten largest clones take about 0.13%. Per the germline V gene, CDR1 is LNHDA and CDR2 is SQIVND (reference sequence). This CDR3 spans 16 amino acids. J lost 5 bases, V lost 3 bases, and 9 bases had no gene match. This chain connects TRBV19 to TRBJ2-3; 9 bases agree with TRBD2. The TCR comes from a man aged 18-30 years in good health. Material: naive CD4+ T cells sorted from blood. Subset here: CD45RA+ positively selected. CDR3 amino acids: CASSMGGRALRDTQYF. The CDR3 DNA is TGTGCCAGTAGTATGGGCGGGAGGGCCCTAAGAGATACGCAGTATTTT.